A selection of T cell receptor beta chains follows, all from one sample in a study of blood T cell repertoires in COVID-19. Method: immunoSEQ multiplex PCR; TCRdb's copy keeps in-frame clones and lacks some. The profile covers hundreds of thousands of clones, with 88% appearing a single time and around 7.9% taken by the ten largest. Sequenced sample: peripheral blood. These receptors were taken from a woman in her 70s with COVID-19, enrolled during active disease. CDR3s include the opening cysteine and the closing phenylalanine or tryptophan. D genes are given only for firm matches. Size is omitted from some rows. Given values are once, few, many or a class for expanded clones.

J gene,D gene,clone size,V gene,CDR3 length,CDR3 protein,CDR3 DNA
TRBJ1-2,NA,NA,TRBV28,14,CASSLGSLTAGYTF,TGTGCCAGCAGCCTCGGGAGCTTGACGGCTGGCTACACCTTC
TRBJ1-2,TRBD1,NA,TRBV6-5,13,CASSIAGGYGYTF,TGTGCCAGCTCAATCGCAGGGGGCTATGGCTACACCTTC
TRBJ1-2,TRBD1,NA,TRBV2,14,CASSEATGNYGYTF,TGTGCCAGCAGTGAAGCGACAGGGAACTATGGCTACACCTTC
TRBJ2-2,NA,many,TRBV27,15,CASSLFTGNTGELFF,TGTGCCAGCAGTCTATTTACAGGGAACACCGGGGAGCTGTTTTTT
TRBJ1-6,NA,NA,TRBV6-5,13,CASGIRVNSPLHF,TGTGCCAGCGGAATCAGGGTGAATTCACCCCTCCACTTT
TRBJ1-6,TRBD1,few,TRBV27,16,CASSPLGQGNNSPLHF,TGTGCCAGCAGTCCCCTAGGACAGGGGAATAATTCACCCCTCCACTTT
TRBJ1-6,TRBD1,NA,TRBV18,16,CASSQGQGAQNSPLHF,TGTGCCAGCTCACAAGGACAGGGGGCCCAAAATTCACCCCTCCACTTT
TRBJ1-1,NA,NA,TRBV27,15,CASSLPGRSRTEAFF,TGTGCCAGCAGTTTACCCGGCAGGTCCCGCACTGAAGCTTTCTTT
TRBJ1-1,TRBD1,NA,TRBV19,14,CASSSTGGNTEAFF,TGTGCCAGTAGTTCTACAGGGGGCAACACTGAAGCTTTCTTT
TRBJ1-2,NA,NA,TRBV24-1,14,CATSDPGPNYGYTF,TGTGCCACCAGTGATCCGGGTCCCAACTATGGCTACACCTTC
TRBJ1-4,NA,NA,TRBV12-2,15,CASRHRGLDWEKLFF,TGTGCAAGTCGGCACAGGGGGCTAGATTGGGAAAAACTGTTTTTT
TRBJ2-2,NA,NA,TRBV7-9,14,CASSSRQNTGELFF,TGTGCCAGCAGCTCCAGACAGAACACCGGGGAGCTGTTTTTT
TRBJ2-3,TRBD2,NA,TRBV10-3,15,CAISEGLAMTDTQYF,TGTGCCATCAGTGAAGGACTAGCGATGACAGATACGCAGTATTTT
TRBJ1-5,TRBD1,NA,TRBV27,16,CASSTGQGFSNQPQHF,TGTGCCAGCAGTACGGGACAGGGTTTTAGCAATCAGCCCCAGCATTTT
TRBJ1-5,NA,NA,TRBV29-1,14,CSVGTGGGNQPQHF,TGCAGCGTGGGGACGGGAGGAGGCAATCAGCCCCAGCATTTT
TRBJ1-6,NA,NA,TRBV7-9,16,CASSFHRGGGNSPLHF,TGTGCCAGCAGCTTCCACCGCGGGGGAGGAAATTCACCCCTCCACTTT
TRBJ1-4,NA,NA,TRBV4-1,16,CASSQDRGEGALKLFF,TGCGCCAGCAGCCAAGATCGGGGGGAAGGGGCCCTTAAACTGTTTTTT
TRBJ2-5,TRBD1,NA,TRBV19,14,CASGSGTVQETQYF,TGTGCCAGTGGGTCAGGGACAGTCCAAGAGACCCAGTACTTC
TRBJ2-1,TRBD2,NA,TRBV13,13,CASSSRLAGGQFF,TGTGCCAGCAGCTCTCGACTAGCGGGGGGGCAGTTCTTC
TRBJ1-2,NA,once,TRBV10-2,14,CASMRQGRKDGYTF,TGCGCCAGCATGCGGCAGGGAAGGAAGGATGGCTACACCTTC
TRBJ1-2,NA,once,TRBV7-2,13,CASSVTAVYGYTF,TGTGCCAGCAGCGTGACAGCTGTCTATGGCTACACCTTC
TRBJ2-1,NA,NA,TRBV5-1,12,CASSSTANEQFF,TGCGCCAGCAGCTCGACAGCCAATGAGCAGTTCTTC
TRBJ2-5,NA,NA,TRBV7-9,14,CASSFPKPGETQYF,TGTGCCAGCAGCTTTCCTAAGCCCGGGGAGACCCAGTACTTC
TRBJ1-5,NA,NA,TRBV4-1,17,CASSPSETSGGNQPQHF,TGCGCCAGCAGCCCTTCCGAAACCTCAGGGGGCAATCAGCCCCAGCATTTT
TRBJ2-7,NA,NA,TRBV6-5,15,CASSYDQGNPYEQYF,TGTGCCAGCAGTTACGACCAGGGAAACCCATACGAGCAGTACTTC
TRBJ1-4,TRBD1,NA,TRBV19,15,CASSAQGLGAEKLFF,TGTGCCAGTAGTGCACAGGGGCTCGGGGCTGAAAAACTGTTTTTT
TRBJ2-7,NA,few,TRBV7-9,12,CASSSTSYEQYF,TGTGCCAGCAGCTCTACCTCCTACGAGCAGTACTTC
TRBJ2-7,TRBD1,NA,TRBV7-2,15,CASSRGQEVSYEQYF,TGTGCCAGCAGCCGGGGACAGGAAGTCTCCTACGAGCAGTACTTC
TRBJ1-2,NA,NA,TRBV25-1,14,CASSPRDWVGLYTF,TGTGCCAGCAGTCCCCGGGACTGGGTCGGGCTCTACACCTTC
TRBJ1-6,NA,NA,TRBV6-5,14,CASIEGHYNSPLHF,TGTGCCAGCATCGAGGGACACTATAATTCACCCCTCCACTTT
TRBJ1-2,NA,NA,TRBV28,13,CASSLNHRDGYTF,TGTGCCAGCAGTTTAAATCACAGGGACGGCTACACCTTC
TRBJ1-4,NA,NA,TRBV7-8,14,CASSEDRINEKLFF,TGTGCCAGCAGCGAAGACAGGATTAATGAAAAACTGTTTTTT
TRBJ2-7,TRBD2,once,TRBV10-3,15,CAVGTSGGTYYEQYF,TGTGCCGTCGGGACTAGCGGGGGGACTTACTACGAGCAGTACTTC
TRBJ1-1,NA,NA,TRBV11-2,14,CASSPGTLNTEAFF,TGTGCCAGCAGTCCCGGGACACTGAACACTGAAGCTTTCTTT
TRBJ1-2,NA,once,TRBV4-1,12,CASSQDYYGYTF,TGCGCCAGCAGCCAAGACTACTATGGCTACACCTTC
TRBJ2-7,TRBD1,NA,TRBV24-1,13,CATSDLDRGQQYF,TGTGCCACCAGTGATTTGGACAGGGGGCAGCAGTACTTC
TRBJ1-6,NA,NA,TRBV21-1,17,CASRGQGEFAGNSPLHF,TGTGCCAGCAGGGGACAGGGGGAGTTTGCCGGTAATTCACCCCTCCACTTT
TRBJ1-2,NA,NA,TRBV19,13,CASSIGEWNGYTF,TGTGCCAGTAGTATTGGGGAGTGGAATGGCTACACCTTC
TRBJ1-2,NA,once,TRBV29-1,12,CSVADGDYGYTF,TGCAGCGTTGCGGACGGGGACTATGGCTACACCTTC
TRBJ1-2,NA,NA,TRBV3-1/TRBV3-2,13,CASSQVSGGGYTF,TGTGCCAGCAGCCAAGTTTCGGGGGGAGGCTACACCTTC
TRBJ1-2,NA,NA,TRBV10-3,17,CAISDRGLVWFNYGYTF,TGTGCCATCAGTGACAGGGGTCTGGTCTGGTTTAACTATGGCTACACCTTC
TRBJ1-1,NA,few,TRBV29-1,13,CSAERGQNTEAFF,TGCAGCGCCGAGAGAGGACAGAACACTGAAGCTTTCTTT
TRBJ2-7,TRBD1,NA,TRBV10-2,15,CASSESRQGASEQYF,TGCGCCAGCAGTGAGTCGAGACAGGGGGCCAGCGAGCAGTACTTC
TRBJ1-2,NA,once,TRBV27,15,CASSSEARRDYGYTF,TGTGCCAGCAGTTCCGAGGCGAGGAGGGACTATGGCTACACCTTC
TRBJ1-1,NA,NA,TRBV29-1,13,CSVVRQAGTEAFF,TGCAGCGTTGTACGACAGGCAGGTACTGAAGCTTTCTTT
TRBJ1-4,TRBD1,NA,TRBV3-1/TRBV3-2,17,CASSQGLGQETNEKLFF,TGTGCCAGCAGCCAAGGTTTGGGACAGGAAACTAATGAAAAACTGTTTTTT
TRBJ2-5,TRBD2,NA,TRBV12-3/TRBV12-4,13,CASSFLGGETQYF,TGTGCCAGCAGTTTTTTGGGGGGGGAGACCCAGTACTTC
TRBJ2-3,NA,NA,TRBV13,13,CASSRRNRDTQYF,TGTGCCAGCAGCCGGCGAAACAGAGATACGCAGTATTTT
TRBJ2-7,NA,NA,TRBV5-4,15,CASSLAGTSRNEQYF,TGTGCCAGCAGCTTGGCCGGGACAAGCAGAAACGAGCAGTACTTC
TRBJ2-1,TRBD2,few,TRBV27,16,CASSLSGGGSYNEQFF,TGTGCCAGCAGTTTATCCGGGGGGGGCTCCTACAATGAGCAGTTCTTC
TRBJ1-5,NA,NA,TRBV28,11,CATGYNQPQHF,TGTGCCACGGGATACAATCAGCCCCAGCATTTT
TRBJ1-1,TRBD1,NA,TRBV29-1,14,CSAVTGMSATEAFF,TGCAGCGCCGTGACAGGGATGTCCGCCACTGAAGCTTTCTTT
TRBJ1-2,NA,NA,TRBV6-1,14,CASSPGIEGYGYTF,TGTGCCAGCAGTCCAGGGATCGAAGGCTATGGCTACACCTTC
TRBJ1-1,NA,NA,TRBV12-3/TRBV12-4,13,CASKAGAWAEAFF,TGTGCCAGCAAGGCAGGGGCTTGGGCTGAAGCTTTCTTT
TRBJ2-7,NA,NA,TRBV7-6,17,CASSRSDVGGGTYEQYF,TGTGCCAGCAGCCGTTCGGACGTAGGGGGGGGCACCTACGAGCAGTACTTC